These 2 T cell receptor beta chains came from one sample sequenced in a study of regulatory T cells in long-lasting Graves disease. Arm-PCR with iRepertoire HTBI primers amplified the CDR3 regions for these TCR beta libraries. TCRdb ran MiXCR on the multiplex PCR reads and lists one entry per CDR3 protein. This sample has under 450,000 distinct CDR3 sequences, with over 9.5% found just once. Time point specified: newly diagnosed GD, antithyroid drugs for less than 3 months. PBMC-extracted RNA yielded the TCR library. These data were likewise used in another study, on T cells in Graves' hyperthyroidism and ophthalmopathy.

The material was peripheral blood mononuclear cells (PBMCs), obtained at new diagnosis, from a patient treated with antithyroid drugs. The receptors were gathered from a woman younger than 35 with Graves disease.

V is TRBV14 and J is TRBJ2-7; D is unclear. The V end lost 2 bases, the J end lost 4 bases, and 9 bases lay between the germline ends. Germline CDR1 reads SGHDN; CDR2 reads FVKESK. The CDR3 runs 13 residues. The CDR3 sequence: CASSQSQRYEQYV. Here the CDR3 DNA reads TGTGCCAGCAGCCAATCCCAGCGATACGAGCAGTACGTC.

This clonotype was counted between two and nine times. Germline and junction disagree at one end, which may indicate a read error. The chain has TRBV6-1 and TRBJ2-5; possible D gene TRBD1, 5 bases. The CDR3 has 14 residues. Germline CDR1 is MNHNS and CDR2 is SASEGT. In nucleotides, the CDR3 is TGTGCCAGCAGTACCCAGGGCTACCAACAGACCCAGTACTTC. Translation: CASSTQGYQQTQYF.